Presented here are 30 T cell receptor beta chains from one specimen sequenced in a study of cytomegalovirus exposure and HLA in healthy donors. Amplification used 60 Vbeta primers and 13 Jbeta primers. TCRdb's table, derived via immunoSEQ multiplex PCR, lists solely in-frame clones and lacks some. Of some 100,000 clones in the sample, roughly four fifths were seen once. The sequenced sample was PBMCs. These receptors came from a male donor in good health and CMV-seropositive.

The chain combines TRBV6-1 with TRBJ2-5; 7 bases are shared with TRBD2. The germline CDR1 and CDR2 sequences are MNHNS and SASEGT. CDR3 length: 14 residues. Losses at the gene ends were 7 bases for V and 0 bases for J; bases not matched to a gene: 5. The CDR3 sequence is CASTEGGYQETQYF. The CDR3 DNA is TGTGCCAGCACGGAGGGAGGGTACCAAGAGACCCAGTACTTC.

V gene TRBV29-1 combines with J gene TRBJ2-7, with 7 bases that match TRBD1. The germline gives CDR1 SQVTM, CDR2 ANQGSEA. The CDR3 loop spans 14 amino acids. The V segment lost 6 bases and the J segment 0 bases; nucleotides outside the gene matches: 8. The CDR3 protein is CSVVRQGPSYEQYF. In nucleotides, the CDR3 is TGCAGCGTAGTCAGACAGGGCCCCTCCTACGAGCAGTACTTC.

This clone was recorded a few times. CDR3 amino acids: CASSDRTFETQYF. The CDR3 DNA follows: TGTGCCAGCAGTGACAGGACATTTGAGACCCAGTACTTC. This rearrangement joins TRBV2 to TRBJ2-5, with D tentatively TRBD1 (5 bases). Germline V CDR1 and CDR2: SNHLY, FYNNEI. The V end lost 3 bases, the J end lost 5 bases, and 10 bases lay between the germline ends. The CDR3 has 13 residues.

There are a few counts of this clone. The chain joins TRBV5-1 to TRBJ1-4; the D gene is possibly TRBD1 (5 bases). V lost 0 bases and J lost 2, with 5 bases in between. The CDR3 length is 14 residues. Germline V gene data show CDR1 as SGHRS and CDR2 as YFSETQ. CDR3 DNA sequence: TGCGCCAGCAGCTTGGCAGGGACTAATGAAAAACTGTTTTTT. It encodes CASSLAGTNEKLFF.

The chain links TRBV7-6 to TRBJ2-5; D remains unclear. The CDR3 totals 14 residues. Trimming stripped 3 bases from V and 4 bases from J, with 12 bases between. Germline CDR1 is SGHVS and CDR2 is FNYEAQ. The CDR3 is CASSFGADGETQYF. Here the CDR3 DNA reads TGTGCCAGCAGCTTTGGCGCGGATGGAGAGACCCAGTACTTC.

The chain is built from TRBV5-1 and TRBJ1-4, with a weak D call TRBD1 (5 bases). The CDR3 length is 15 residues. Trimming took 0 bases from V and 8 from J, leaving 14 bases between them. The V gene's germline CDR1 is SGHRS and CDR2 YFSETQ. CDR3 DNA sequence: TGCGCCAGCAGCTTGGAAAGGGGAAAGAGGGAAAAACTGTTTTTT. Protein: CASSLERGKREKLFF. The complete variable domain, with remaining parts taken from reference TRBV5-1 and TRBJ1-4, reads KAGVTQTPRYLIKTRGQQVTLSCSPISGHRSVSWYQQTPGQGLQFLFEYFSETQRNKGNFPGRFSGRQFSNSRSEMNVSTLELGDSALYLCASSLERGKREKLFFGSGTQLSVL.

In this sample, this clone turned up once. This chain connects TRBV4-3 to TRBJ2-2, with a tentative D call TRBD2 (6 bases). CDR3 length equals 17 residues. Trimming pared 0 bases from V and 2 bases from J, leaving 13 bases between. Germline CDR1 and CDR2: LGHNA and YSLEER. This chain's CDR3 is CASSQDLAGGNTGELFF. DNA for the CDR3: TGCGCCAGCAGCCAAGATCTCGCCGGGGGTAACACCGGGGAGCTGTTTTTT.

The rearrangement uses TRBV13 and TRBJ2-5; 8 bases map to TRBD1. Unmatched junction bases numbered 2, after V lost 3 bases and J lost 2 bases. This CDR3 has 14 residues. Looked up from germline, CDR1 is PRHDT and CDR2 is FYEKMQ (reference sequence). The DNA of the CDR3 is TGTGCCAGCAGCTTCGGGACAGGACAAGAGACCCAGTACTTC. It is translated as CASSFGTGQETQYF.

The DNA for the CDR3 is TGTGCCACCAGCAGAGGACAGGGGGCCGGTCAGCCCCAGCATTTT. It codes for CATSRGQGAGQPQHF. This chain uses TRBV15 with TRBJ1-5; 10 bases fit TRBD1. Germline loops: CDR1 LNHNV, CDR2 YYDKDF (reference sequence). The CDR3 length is 15 residues. V shed 1 base, J shed 6 bases, and the junction held 3 bases outside the gene matches.

The chain employs TRBV2 and TRBJ1-1, with D perhaps TRBD1 (5 bases). The CDR3 is made up of 14 amino acids. The germline CDR1 and CDR2 sequences are SNHLY and FYNNEI. V was clipped by 2 bases and J by 8 bases, with 15 bases between them. CDR3 loop: CASSELQTVSEAFF. The CDR3 nucleotides are TGTGCCAGCAGTGAACTCCAGACAGTCTCCGAAGCTTTCTTT.

This clone was seen only once. The rearrangement links TRBV5-6 to TRBJ2-7, with 10 bases lining up with TRBD2. Losses at the gene ends were 0 bases for V and 0 bases for J; bases not matched to a gene: 3. CDR1 and CDR2 from the germline V gene are SGHDT and YYEEEE. The CDR3 has 16 residues. CDR3 sequence: CASSLGGLAYSYEQYF. CDR3 nucleotides: TGTGCCAGCAGCTTGGGGGGACTAGCGTACTCCTACGAGCAGTACTTC.

The chain combines TRBV12-5 with TRBJ2-5, with unresolved D. Germline V lookup: CDR1 LGHNT, CDR2 FRNRAP. The CDR3 length is 14 residues. V lost 2 bases to trimming and J lost 1 base, with 8 bases between them. This chain's CDR3 is CASGLSSSQETQYF. As DNA, the CDR3 is TGTGCTAGTGGTTTGTCGTCGAGCCAAGAGACCCAGTACTTC.

This clone was observed a handful of times. The rearrangement joins TRBV30 to TRBJ1-3, with TRBD1 as a possible D gene (5 bases). The CDR3 has 16 amino acids. Germline V lookup: CDR1 GTSNPN, CDR2 SVGIG (reference sequence). With 4 bases removed from V and 0 bases from J, the gap between germline ends came to 16 bases. For the CDR3, the DNA is TGTGCCTGGAACACAGGCAGTATTGACTCTGGAAACACCATATATTTT. Its translation: CAWNTGSIDSGNTIYF.

This chain joins TRBV30 and TRBJ1-6, with unresolved D. The CDR3 runs 13 residues. CDR1 GTSNPN and CDR2 SVGIG come from the germline V gene (reference sequence). V shed 3 bases and J shed 10 bases, with 13 bases lying between them. DNA for the CDR3: TGTGCCTGGAGCGGCGGGGTAGGGTCACCCCTCCACTTT. Protein product: CAWSGGVGSPLHF.

This chain uses TRBV2 with TRBJ2-3, with 8 bases aligning to TRBD2. In germline, CDR1 is SNHLY, CDR2 FYNNEI. This CDR3 is built from 15 residues. J gave up 4 bases and V 4 bases, and 7 bases lay outside the gene matches. CDR3 region: CASSVRLATADTQYF. In DNA, the CDR3 is TGTGCCAGCAGTGTTAGACTAGCGACCGCAGATACGCAGTATTTT.

The chain has TRBV7-6 and TRBJ1-2; D might be TRBD1 (6 bases). Germline V gives CDR1 SGHVS, CDR2 FNYEAQ. The V gene lost 6 bases and the J gene lost 2 bases, with 13 bases spanning the gap. CDR3 length: 14 residues. The CDR3 DNA follows: TGTGCCAGCAGTAGCGGGGGCGGGAACTATGGCTACACCTTC. Translating it yields CASSSGGGNYGYTF.

A few counts support this clone. The rearrangement links TRBV2 to TRBJ1-5, with a possible D match to TRBD1 (6 bases). The CDR3 runs to 13 residues. V dropped 7 bases and J dropped 4 bases, with 11 bases sitting between them. Germline V gene data show CDR1 as SNHLY and CDR2 as FYNNEI. This chain's CDR3 is CASTRTENQPQHF. DNA for the CDR3: TGTGCCAGCACACGGACAGAAAATCAGCCCCAGCATTTT.

The chain recombines TRBV14 with TRBJ2-7; D might be TRBD1 (5 bases). V was shortened by 4 bases and J by 2 bases, with 18 bases between the two germline ends. CDR3 length equals 16 residues. Germline loops: CDR1 SGHDN, CDR2 FVKESK. CDR3 in amino acids: CASSPRAGWGTYEQYF. CDR3 nucleotides: TGTGCCAGCAGCCCCCGGGCAGGGTGGGGCACCTACGAGCAGTACTTC.

The chain combines TRBV2 with TRBJ1-2; D remains unclear. Germline assignment: CDR1 SNHLY and CDR2 FYNNEI. The V end lost 4 bases, the J end lost 6 bases, and 12 bases lay between the germline ends. The CDR3 sequence is 13 residues long. This CDR3 is CASSVRRGDGYTF. CDR3 in DNA: TGTGCCAGCAGTGTTAGGCGTGGAGATGGCTACACCTTC.

This clone was recorded at least ten times. The V call is TRBV29-1, the J call TRBJ2-7; the D gene is possibly TRBD2 (7 bases). From germline, CDR1 is SQVTM and CDR2 ANQGSEA. The CDR3 is 12 residues long. Trimming removed 6 bases at V and 7 bases at J, with 16 bases between. The CDR3 reads CSVGGLSEEQYF. The CDR3 DNA is TGCAGCGTGGGGGGGCTAAGCGAGGAGCAGTACTTC.

This chain uses TRBV2 with TRBJ1-1, with D perhaps TRBD1 (5 bases). Per the germline V gene, CDR1 is SNHLY and CDR2 is FYNNEI. The CDR3 sequence is 12 residues long. Trimming pared 6 bases from V and 8 bases from J, leaving 13 bases between. The CDR3 protein is CASRRGRGEAFF. In DNA, the CDR3 is TGTGCCAGCAGGCGGGGACGGGGGGAAGCTTTCTTT. Together with reference TRBV2 and TRBJ1-1, the CDR3 gives the full variable domain: EPEVTQTPSHQVTQMGQEVILRCVPISNHLYFYWYRQILGQKVEFLVSFYNNEISEKSEIFDDQFSVERPDGSNFTLKIRSTKLEDSAMYFCASRRGRGEAFFGQGTRLTVV.

The rearrangement joins TRBV2 to TRBJ2-7; D is ambiguous. The V end lost 4 bases, the J end lost 0 bases, and 10 bases lay between the germline ends. The germline CDR1 and CDR2 sequences are SNHLY and FYNNEI. The CDR3 is 14 residues long. CDR3 in DNA: TGTGCCAGCAGTGGAGGTGGCAGCTCCTACGAGCAGTACTTC. As protein: CASSGGGSSYEQYF.

The CDR3 is CASTETGTVNTEAFF. CDR3 DNA sequence: TGTGCCAGCACCGAAACCGGGACAGTGAACACTGAAGCTTTCTTT. The chain joins TRBV5-6 to TRBJ1-1; 7 nucleotides match TRBD1. CDR3 length: 15 amino acids. V shed 6 bases and J 0 bases; nucleotides not matched to a gene: 8. The germline V gene has CDR1 SGHDT and CDR2 YYEEEE.

Only one count was recorded for this clone. The rearrangement uses TRBV5-1 and TRBJ2-1; 8 bases match TRBD1. CDR1 is SGHRS, CDR2 YFSETQ, per germline. Trimming cost V 4 bases and J 1 base; bases outside gene matches: 4. The CDR3 length is 15 residues. CDR3 loop: CASSRGQESYNEQFF. The CDR3 nucleotides read TGCGCCAGCAGCCGGGGACAGGAGTCCTACAATGAGCAGTTCTTC.

V is TRBV4-1 and J is TRBJ1-6, with D perhaps TRBD1 (6 bases). The CDR3 extends over 15 amino acids. Germline CDR1 reads MGHRA; CDR2 reads YSYEKL. The V and J ends lost 6 bases and 5 bases respectively, with 14 bases between them. As DNA, the CDR3 is TGCGCCAGCAGTCGACAGGCGTTTAATAATTCACCCCTCCACTTT. This translates into CASSRQAFNNSPLHF.

The chain combines TRBV9 with TRBJ2-3; D gene uncertain. Trimming took off 0 bases at V and 0 bases at J, with 11 bases between the two ends. CDR1 SGDLS and CDR2 YYNGEE come from the germline V gene. The CDR3 has 16 amino acids. The CDR3 DNA reads TGTGCCAGCAGCGTAGCGGCGGCTCCCAGCACAGATACGCAGTATTTT. Translation gives CASSVAAAPSTDTQYF.

The rearrangement joins TRBV7-8 to TRBJ2-3; D is possibly TRBD2 (6 bases). V was pared by 5 bases and J by 1 base, with 19 bases between. Germline CDR1 is SGHVS and CDR2 is FQNEAQ. This CDR3 has 17 amino acids. The CDR3 DNA is TGTGCCAGCAGCCCGCTAAGGGCCCAGCGGGGCACAGATACGCAGTATTTT. Protein sequence: CASSPLRAQRGTDTQYF.

The chain has TRBV25-1 and TRBJ1-5, with D perhaps TRBD1 (6 bases). The CDR3 consists of 14 residues. V was pared by 4 bases and J by 6 bases, with 13 bases between. Germline CDR1 MGHDK, CDR2 SYGVNS. The CDR3 is CASSGRGPSQPQHF. CDR3 DNA sequence: TGTGCCAGCAGTGGCAGGGGTCCAAGTCAGCCCCAGCATTTT.

The genes are TRBV30 and TRBJ2-5, with D perhaps TRBD2 (7 bases). The germline gives CDR1 GTSNPN, CDR2 SVGIG (reference sequence). The CDR3 length is 15 residues. V was clipped by 1 base and J by 3 bases, with 15 bases between them. The CDR3 nucleotides read TGTGCCTGGAGTGCGCGACGAGGGGGGGAAGAGACCCAGTACTTC. Encoded protein: CAWSARRGGEETQYF.

This chain uses TRBV7-2 with TRBJ1-1; no clear D. Looked up from germline, CDR1 is SGHTA and CDR2 is FQGNSA. V lost 0 bases, J lost 11 bases, and 16 bases lay in between. This CDR3 is built from 14 residues. The CDR3 loop is CASSLAPDHGDAFF. The CDR3 DNA follows: TGTGCCAGCAGCTTAGCGCCGGACCACGGGGATGCTTTCTTT.